The source of this T cell receptor (beta chain) is a study of T-cell reconstitution after alpha-beta-depleted transplantation in children. The authors prepared the TCRbeta library with unique molecular identifiers. TCRdb reprocessed the PCR reads via MiXCR and lists one record per CDR3 protein. The sample holds about 980,000 distinct CDR3 sequences, about 31% seen once. On this clonotype itself: Its matching antigen is unknown.

Whole-study findings and limits: After one year, T-cell counts and TCRbeta diversity mostly came from new T cells. Reports say that about two months after transplant, the alpha-beta T cells came out of several hundred graft clones that had expanded. Certain patients had high TCRbeta diversity at day 60, and it came from recipient T cells and thymic progenitors that survived.

With V trimmed by 7 bases and J by 4 bases, 13 bases remained unmatched. This CDR3 has 16 amino acids. The germline V gene encodes CDR1 MGHRA and CDR2 YSYEKL. This TCR came from a boy under two years old who had a stem cell transplant for SCID, so the T cells may come from the graft donor. This chain connects TRBV4-1 to TRBJ2-3, with 8 bases matching TRBD2. Sequenced here: PBMCs, mostly from graft donor cells, sampled 360 days after TCRalphabeta/CD19-depleted stem cell transplant. The CDR3 reads CASKLVASGGADTQYF. The CDR3 DNA follows: TGCGCCAGCAAGTTGGTTGCGAGCGGGGGAGCAGATACGCAGTATTTT.